The rows below give T cell receptor beta chains drawn from one sample of a study of blood T cell repertoires in COVID-19. The repertoire was sequenced with immunoSEQ multiplex PCR; TCRdb's copy has only in-frame clones and lacks some. The table records under 20,000 clones, 80% to 90% of them present only once. The sequenced sample was peripheral blood. These receptors came from a human donor in a cohort sampled during active COVID-19. Each CDR3 is given with its conserved first and last residue. D genes are given only for firm matches. Clone size is shown for a subset of rows, as once, few, many or a class of expanded clone.

v_call	clone_size	j_call	d_call	cdr3_aa	cdr3_nt
TRBV6-5	.	TRBJ2-7	.	CATQGPYEQYF	TGTGCCACCCAGGGTCCTTACGAGCAGTACTTC
TRBV25-1	.	TRBJ1-2	.	CASSDGGDGYTF	TGTGCCAGCAGTGATGGAGGGGATGGCTACACCTTC
TRBV4-2	.	TRBJ2-5	.	CASSQDATFGETQYF	TGTGCCAGCAGCCAAGATGCTACGTTCGGGGAGACCCAGTACTTC
TRBV19	few	TRBJ1-1	TRBD1	CASRTGNNWAFF	TGTGCCAGCAGGACAGGGAACAATTGGGCTTTCTTT
TRBV7-3	.	TRBJ2-2	TRBD2	CASSLSTGTSGTGELFF	TGTGCCAGCAGCTTAAGTACTGGGACTAGCGGCACCGGGGAGCTGTTTTTT
TRBV27	once	TRBJ2-7	TRBD2	CASSLRGRAPIHEQYF	TGTGCCAGCAGTTTACGAGGGAGGGCCCCCATCCACGAGCAGTACTTC
TRBV3-1/TRBV3-2	.	TRBJ2-3	TRBD2	CASSQVTSGRRGTQYF	TGTGCCAGCAGCCAAGTTACTAGCGGGAGGCGGGGTACGCAGTATTTT
TRBV11-2	.	TRBJ1-2	.	CASSLQPGDYGYTF	TGTGCCAGCAGCTTACAACCCGGAGACTATGGCTACACCTTC
TRBV12-3/TRBV12-4	.	TRBJ2-7	TRBD2	CASTMGGGHEQYF	TGTGCCAGCACCATGGGGGGAGGGCACGAGCAGTACTTC
TRBV10-3	.	TRBJ1-1	.	CAISDPGINTEAFF	TGTGCCATCAGTGACCCGGGGATAAACACTGAAGCTTTCTTT
TRBV3-1/TRBV3-2	.	TRBJ1-5	TRBD1	CASSSTPGTGGSNQPQHF	TGTGCCAGCAGCTCGACTCCCGGGACAGGGGGTAGCAATCAGCCCCAGCATTTT
TRBV2	.	TRBJ1-1	.	CASSEDSLHTEAFF	TGTGCCAGCAGCGAAGACAGTCTGCACACTGAAGCTTTCTTT
TRBV18	.	TRBJ2-5	TRBD2	CASSQNGGTETQYF	TGTGCCAGCTCACAAAACGGGGGGACAGAGACCCAGTACTTC
TRBV5-1	.	TRBJ2-7	.	CASSWAVGGPDEQYF	TGCGCCAGCAGCTGGGCCGTTGGAGGCCCCGACGAGCAGTACTTC